A selection of T cell receptor beta chains follows, all from one sample in a study of human T cells and chemical hapten exposure. Each CDR3 protein gets one entry after TCRdb re-called the RACE reads with MiXCR. The sample has about 140,000 distinct CDR3 sequences, 12% seen once. The source material was whole blood, sampled in connection with sensitization to the hapten diphenylcyclopropenone (DPC). Receptors originate from a woman in her forties or fifties with alopecia areata. Some clones in this sample may be carry-over from other donors' samples. CDR3s include the opening cysteine and the closing phenylalanine or tryptophan.

>15|TRBV28
CASSRSTGQLYEHYF
>15|TRBV7-3
CASSPQGGGYTEAFF
>12|TRBV6-1
CASRSGMPPQHF
>17|TRBV20-1
CSARGLHRDRAHSPLHF
>18|TRBV20-1
CSAHTVGAGDNPPYEQYF
>15|TRBV6-5
CASSYSGVGQETQYF
>11|TRBV2
CASSELVTQYF
>11|TRBV10-2
CASTHQGEQYF
>15|TRBV18
CASSPTSINTGELFF
>18|TRBV19
CASSRGTGATSSYNEQFF
>12|TRBV28
CASSFGVEKLFF
>13|TRBV28
CASRGQGRAEAFF
>11|TRBV7-9
CASSWDREAFF
>19|TRBV21-1
CASSKVDGGEFGPQETQYF
>16|TRBV6-1
CASSESGHKAKNIQYF
>14|TRBV12-3/TRBV12-4
CASSLYTYTGELFF
>12|TRBV29-1
CSVFQGTDTQYF
>12|TRBV7-9
CASSWEYNEQFF
>15|TRBV5-1
CASSPRTTNTGELFF
>12|TRBV29-1
CSVEGAAYEQYF